This TCR beta chain emerged from a study of CD8 T cells in ankylosing spondylitis. Findings of the study overall: In synovial fluid and blood from reactive arthritis, some motif variants were previously reported. Reported data indicate significant enrichment of disease-linked clones within matched ankylosing spondylitis synovial fluid.

Germline V gives CDR1 SQVTM, CDR2 ANQGSEA. Trimming cost V 7 bases and J 3 bases, with 18 bases left between them. This CDR3 is built from 14 residues. This clonotype was counted many times. Antigen unknown. The TCR beta libraries were generated through quantitative 5'-RACE incorporating molecular barcodes. One entry per CDR3 protein, called by TCRdb with MiXCR from the 5' RACE reads. Found here are 85,000 to 100,000 distinct CDR3 sequences, 8.8% of them singletons; the top ten hold roughly 4.6%. The sequence derives from a male donor with ankylosing spondylitis or in good health (not recorded which). Input material: blood, either unsorted or a sorted T cell fraction (not recorded which). V usage is TRBV29-1 and J usage is TRBJ2-5; tentatively, D is TRBD1 (6 bases). The CDR3 here is CSANAYEGEETQYF. The CDR3 region has the DNA TGCAGCGCGAACGCCTATGAGGGGGAAGAGACCCAGTACTTC.